The 26 T cell receptor beta chains below come from one sample, sequenced in a study of blood T cells in healthy people across ages. Primers used in a second PCR of roughly 6 to 11 cycles were a sample-barcoded 5' primer and a J-beta primer mix. TCRdb redid the calling of the 5' RACE reads with MiXCR, one entry per CDR3 protein. The table shows about 620,000 distinct CDR3 sequences, with about 50% occurring only once. The specimen was blood. These receptors originate from a woman over 75 in good health.

The chain is built from TRBV6-2 or TRBV6-3 and TRBJ1-1; D gene unclear. This CDR3 comprises 14 residues. Trimming cost V 2 bases and J 4 bases, with 11 bases left between them. Germline CDR1 is MNHEY and CDR2 is SVGEGT. The CDR3 loop is CASSYVPGLTEAFF. The CDR3 coding sequence is TGTGCCAGCAGTTACGTCCCGGGTCTCACTGAAGCTTTCTTT.

J is TRBJ1-4 and V is TRBV7-9; 9 nucleotides match TRBD1. This CDR3 spans 17 amino acids. CDR1 is SEHNR, CDR2 FQNEAQ, per germline (reference sequence). The V and J ends lost 5 bases and 3 bases, in that order; junction bases with no gene match: 10. The CDR3, as DNA: TGTGCCAGCAGCCTATCGACAGGGGGGGCATCTAATGAAAAACTGTTTTTT. Its protein is CASSLSTGGASNEKLFF.

Comment on this clonotype: This may be a read error, as it is one base from a much larger clone. The V gene is TRBV29-1, the J gene TRBJ2-1; D possibly corresponds to TRBD1 (6 bases). Germline V gene sequence: CDR1 SQVTM, CDR2 ANQGSEA. The CDR3 has 16 amino acids. The V gene lost 6 bases and the J gene lost 5 bases, with 23 bases spanning the gap. The DNA of the CDR3 is TGCAGCGTCTACCCTTCAGGGGTCACAAGTCACAATGAGCAGTTCTTC. Protein sequence: CSVYPSGVTSHNEQFF.

Note on this clonotype: Germline is not matched at one junction end, which may reflect a read error. This chain connects TRBV12-3 or TRBV12-4 to TRBJ2-1; the D gene is possibly TRBD2 (6 bases). The CDR3 totals 14 residues. In DNA form, the CDR3 reads TGTGCCAGCAGCGCCGCGGGGAGGACCAATGGGCAGTTCTTC. This encodes CASSAAGRTNGQFF.

V usage is TRBV29-1 and J usage is TRBJ2-7; D is perhaps TRBD1 (5 bases). The germline CDR1 and CDR2 sequences are SQVTM and ANQGSEA. Trimming left V 4 bases short and J 0 bases short, with 13 bases between. This CDR3 contains 14 residues. The CDR3 loop reads CSVGRVGFSYEQYF. The CDR3 coding sequence is TGCAGCGTTGGCAGGGTCGGTTTCTCCTACGAGCAGTACTTC.

This clonotype was counted ten times or more. V usage is TRBV27 and J usage is TRBJ2-6; D is possibly TRBD1 or TRBD2 (5 bases each). Germline lookup yields CDR1 MNHEY and CDR2 SMNVEV (reference sequence). V gave up 3 bases and J gave up 0 bases, with 18 bases separating them. The CDR3 is 19 amino acids. The chain's CDR3 is CASSLSGDSRSSGANVLTF. The DNA for the CDR3 is TGTGCCAGCAGTTTGAGCGGTGACAGTCGCAGCTCTGGGGCCAACGTCCTGACTTTC.

This clonotype has a count of ten or more. The chain employs TRBV7-9 and TRBJ2-3; TRBD2 agrees at 7 bases. Looked up from germline, CDR1 is SEHNR and CDR2 is FQNEAQ (reference sequence). J gave up 2 bases and V 2 bases, and 1 base lay outside the gene matches. The CDR3 loop spans 14 amino acids. CDR3: CASSLSGATDTQYF. The CDR3 nucleotides are TGTGCCAGCAGCTTAAGCGGGGCCACAGATACGCAGTATTTT.

The chain recombines TRBV11-2 with TRBJ2-1; 10 positions match TRBD2. The CDR3 runs to 18 residues. The germline V gene has CDR1 SGHAT and CDR2 FQNNGV. The ends lost 0 bases at V and 3 bases at J; junction bases unmatched: 8. The DNA for the CDR3 is TGTGCCAGCAGCTTAGATCAGACAGGACTAGCGGACTACAATGAGCAGTTCTTC. Its protein is CASSLDQTGLADYNEQFF.

CDR3 residues: CASRPNFGELFF. The CDR3 DNA reads TGTGCCAGCAGGCCGAATTTCGGGGAGCTGTTTTTT. This chain connects TRBV12-3 or TRBV12-4 to TRBJ2-2, with D uncertain. The CDR3 totals 12 residues. The V gene lost 6 bases and the J gene lost 7 bases, with 9 bases spanning the gap.

This sequence joins TRBV9 and TRBJ1-1; TRBD1 matches 9 bases. Per germline, CDR1 SGDLS and CDR2 YYNGEE. V lost 0 bases, J lost 0 bases, and 9 bases stayed unmatched. The CDR3 loop spans 18 amino acids. CDR3 DNA: TGTGCCAGCAGCGTAGGTCGAACAGGGGGCAGAGTGAACACTGAAGCTTTCTTT. Translated, it gives CASSVGRTGGRVNTEAFF.

V usage is TRBV11-2 and J usage is TRBJ1-1; perhaps TRBD1 as D (5 bases). The CDR3 extends over 13 amino acids. The V end was cut by 2 bases, the J end by 7 bases, with 11 bases between. CDR1 SGHAT and CDR2 FQNNGV come from the germline V gene. The chain's CDR3 is CASSLRRGDEAFF. CDR3 sequence (DNA): TGTGCCAGCAGCTTACGGAGGGGCGATGAAGCTTTCTTT.

The chain links TRBV25-1 to TRBJ2-3; possibly TRBD1 or TRBD2 for D (6 bases each). Germline assignment: CDR1 MGHDK and CDR2 SYGVNS. The CDR3 covers 18 residues. V dropped 2 bases and J dropped 6 bases, with 24 bases sitting between them. CDR3 residues: CASSERGWRTGREDTQYF. The CDR3 region has the DNA TGTGCCAGCAGTGAAAGGGGGTGGAGGACTGGACGGGAGGATACGCAGTATTTT.

Many counts were recorded for this clonotype. The chain has TRBV29-1 and TRBJ2-5, with D uncertain. CDR3 length: 12 amino acids. Per germline, CDR1 SQVTM and CDR2 ANQGSEA. The V and J ends lost 4 bases and 5 bases respectively, with 11 bases between them. Here the CDR3 reads CSVGPEQETQYF. The CDR3 coding sequence is TGCAGCGTTGGCCCAGAGCAGGAGACCCAGTACTTC.

About this clonotype itself: At one end, the junction sequence differs from germline, possibly due to a read error. V and J are TRBV5-1 and TRBJ1-2, with unresolved D. The CDR3 is 12 residues long. Germline values: CDR1 SGHRS, CDR2 YFSETQ. The CDR3 loop is CASSFLHYGHTF. The CDR3 nucleotides are TGCGCCAGCAGCTTTCTTCACTATGGCCACACCTTC. Supplemented by reference TRBV5-1 and TRBJ1-2, the full variable domain reads KAGVTQTPRYLIKTRGQQVTLSCSPISGHRSVSWYQQTPGQGLQFLFEYFSETQRNKGNFPGRFSGRQFSNSRSEMNVSTLELGDSALYLCASSFLHYGHTFGSGTRLTVV.

For this clonotype: This clone may be a read error of a much larger clone one base away. This CDR3 reads CASTGQGRTYEQYF. Here the CDR3 DNA reads TGTGCCAGTACTGGACAGGGGAGGACCTACGAGCAGTACTTC. The J gene is TRBJ2-7, the V gene TRBV2; 9 positions agree with TRBD1. The ends lost 9 bases at V and 2 bases at J; junction bases unmatched: 8. The CDR3 loop spans 14 amino acids. The germline CDR1 and CDR2 sequences are SNHLY and FYNNEI.

In its sample, this clonotype was seen a few times. The chain combines TRBV7-8 with TRBJ1-5; D is perhaps TRBD1 (6 bases). The germline V and J ends were trimmed by 10 bases and 1 base, with 20 bases remaining between them. The germline CDR1 and CDR2 sequences are SGHVS and FQNEAQ. This CDR3 region has 16 residues. The CDR3 DNA follows: TGTGCCACCCGGCCGTCGACAGGTCCAAGCAATCAGCCCCAGCATTTT. It codes for CATRPSTGPSNQPQHF.

V and J are TRBV7-2 and TRBJ2-1; TRBD1 is a possible D gene (5 bases). This CDR3 region has 15 residues. Per the germline V gene, CDR1 is SGHTA and CDR2 is FQGNSA. Trimming took off 2 bases at V and 7 bases at J, with 15 bases between the two ends. CDR3 DNA: TGTGCCAGCAGCTTAAACGGGCTGGGGCAGAATGAGCAGTTCTTC. This encodes CASSLNGLGQNEQFF.

J is TRBJ2-2 and V is TRBV5-6; D unresolved. The CDR3 spans 16 residues. Trimming cost V 3 bases and J 0 bases, with 12 bases left between them. CDR1 is SGHDT and CDR2 is YYEEEE in the germline V gene. The CDR3: CASSYLSVANTGELFF. CDR3 DNA sequence: TGTGCCAGCAGCTATTTATCGGTCGCGAACACCGGGGAGCTGTTTTTT.

This clonotype was seen a single time. J is TRBJ1-2 and V is TRBV6-5; D may be TRBD1 (5 bases). Looked up from germline, CDR1 is MNHEY and CDR2 is SVGAGI. The CDR3 covers 17 residues. Trimming took off 2 bases at V and 4 bases at J, with 20 bases between the two ends. CDR3 residues: CASSYAQRQRGFYGYTF. DNA of the CDR3: TGTGCCAGCAGTTACGCCCAGCGCCAGAGGGGCTTCTATGGCTACACCTTC.

Many counts were recorded for this clonotype. CDR3 bases: TGTGCCAGCAGCCCTAGCCTCAGGGGGCTCGGAGATACGCAGTATTTT. This codes for CASSPSLRGLGDTQYF. The chain couples TRBV9 to TRBJ2-3; 8 bases agree with TRBD1. V lost 4 bases to trimming and J lost 5 bases; unmatched junction nucleotides: 12. The germline gives CDR1 SGDLS, CDR2 YYNGEE. CDR3 length: 16 amino acids.

This clonotype was counted ten times or more. The chain employs TRBV2 and TRBJ2-3; 7 bases fit TRBD2. CDR1 is SNHLY and CDR2 is FYNNEI in the germline V gene. V shed 4 bases and J 2 bases; nucleotides not matched to a gene: 6. This CDR3 is built from 15 residues. The CDR3 is CASSAASGYTDTQYF. Here the CDR3 DNA reads TGTGCCAGCAGTGCCGCTAGCGGCTACACAGATACGCAGTATTTT.

The gene calls are TRBV28 and TRBJ1-5; D is uncertain. Trimming cost V 6 bases and J 6 bases, with 12 bases left between them. Germline CDR1 reads MDHEN; CDR2 reads SYDVKM. This CDR3 is built from 13 residues. Here the CDR3 DNA reads TGTGCCAGCAGCCCTAGGGTGCGTCAGCCCCAGCATTTT. Translation gives CASSPRVRQPQHF.

Comments on this clonotype: A read error may account for a junction end that differs from germline. The V gene is TRBV7-7, the J gene TRBJ2-2; no clear D. Per the germline V gene, CDR1 is SSHAT and CDR2 is FNYEAQ (reference sequence). This CDR3 has 14 amino acids. The CDR3 sequence: CASSPDPSTGELFF. The CDR3 region has the DNA TGTGCTAGCAGCCCCGACCCGAGCACCGGGGAGCTGTTTTTT.

There are many counts of this clonotype. This sequence joins TRBV12-3 or TRBV12-4 and TRBJ1-2; D not resolved. The CDR3 is 11 amino acids. V was shortened by 5 bases and J by 8 bases, with 9 bases between the two germline ends. Here the CDR3 reads CASSEGSGYTF. The CDR3 DNA reads TGTGCCAGCAGTGAGGGATCCGGCTACACCTTC.

The chain joins TRBV6-1 to TRBJ2-3, with unresolved D. The V gene's germline CDR1 is MNHNS and CDR2 SASEGT. This CDR3 is 13 amino acids long. V was pared by 7 bases and J by 7 bases, with 15 bases between. CDR3 nucleotide sequence: TGTGCCAGCACCGGACCACTCCCCAATACGCAGTATTTT. Amino acids: CASTGPLPNTQYF.

The CDR3 region is CASSESGTGKGEQYF. The CDR3 DNA is TGTGCCAGCAGTGAGTCCGGGACAGGGAAAGGCGAGCAGTACTTC. The chain combines TRBV6-1 with TRBJ2-7; 9 nucleotides align to TRBD1. The CDR3 is 15 residues long. The junction had 9 bases not matched to a gene; V was cut back by 3 bases and J by 6 bases. The germline V gene has CDR1 MNHNS and CDR2 SASEGT.